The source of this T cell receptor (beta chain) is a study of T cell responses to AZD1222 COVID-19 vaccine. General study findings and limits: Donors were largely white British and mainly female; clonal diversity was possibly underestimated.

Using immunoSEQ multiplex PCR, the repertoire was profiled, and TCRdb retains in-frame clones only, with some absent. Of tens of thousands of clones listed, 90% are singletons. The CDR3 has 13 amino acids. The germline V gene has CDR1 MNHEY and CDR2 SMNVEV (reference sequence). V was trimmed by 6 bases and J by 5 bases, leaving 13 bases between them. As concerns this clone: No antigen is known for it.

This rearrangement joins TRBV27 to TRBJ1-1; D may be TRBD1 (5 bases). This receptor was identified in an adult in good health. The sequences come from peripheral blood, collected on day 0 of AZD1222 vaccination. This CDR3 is CASRPQGRTEAFF. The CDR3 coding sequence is TGTGCCAGCAGACCTCAGGGTCGGACTGAAGCTTTCTTT.